What follows are 15 T cell receptor beta chains derived from one specimen sequenced in a study of prognosis after radiotherapy for stage I lung cancer. Two rounds of multiplex PCR amplified TCR beta CDR3 from genomic DNA. The use of primers specific to each TRBV and TRBJ gene characterized first-round PCR. Each CDR3 protein is one row after TCRdb ran MiXCR on the multiplex PCR reads. This sample has around 29,000 distinct CDR3 sequences, with 46% found just once. The sample in question was PBMCs, obtained before or after stereotactic body radiation therapy (not recorded which). Receptors were obtained from a donor over 45 with non-small cell lung cancer.

This clonotype was detected many times. The CDR3 DNA follows: TGTGCCAGCAGCTTAGGGGTTGGCAATGAGCAGTTCTTC. Translating it yields CASSLGVGNEQFF. This chain links TRBV11-3 with TRBJ2-1; D ambiguous. CDR1 and CDR2 (germline): SGHNT, YENEEA. This CDR3 contains 13 residues. Trimming removed 1 base at V and 6 bases at J, with 7 bases between.

The V call is TRBV4-1, the J call TRBJ2-3; D unclear. Trimming removed 3 bases at V and 2 bases at J, with 6 bases between. Germline CDR1 is MGHRA and CDR2 is YSYEKL. The CDR3 is made up of 13 amino acids. CDR3 nucleotides: TGCGCCAGCAGCCAGTGGGACACAGATACGCAGTATTTT. Translated, it gives CASSQWDTDTQYF.

With respect to this clonotype: Without the conserved terminal phenylalanine or tryptophan, this CDR3 likely stems from a read error. The chain couples TRBV12-3 or TRBV12-4 to TRBJ2-1; perhaps TRBD1 as D (6 bases). The CDR3 has 13 amino acids. Here the CDR3 reads CASSVYRVNEQFL. The CDR3 DNA is TGTGCGAGCAGTGTCTACAGGGTCAATGAGCAGTTCTTA.

This clonotype was seen ten or more times. A clone one base away is much larger, so this may be a read error. V usage is TRBV6-2 or TRBV6-3 and J usage is TRBJ2-1, with D possibly TRBD2 on 6 matching bases. CDR3 length: 15 amino acids. V gave up 2 bases and J gave up 7 bases, with 15 bases separating them. Germline loops: CDR1 MNHEY, CDR2 SVGEGT. The CDR3 DNA reads TGTGCCAGCAGTTACCACAACGGGGGTGGGAATGAGCAGTTCTTC. It translates to CASSYHNGGGNEQFF.

Ten or more counts support this clonotype. The V and J genes are TRBV5-1 and TRBJ2-7, with 12 bases matching TRBD2. CDR1 and CDR2 (germline): SGHRS, YFSETQ. This CDR3 is built from 15 residues. V lost 1 base and J lost 4; bases outside the gene matches: 3. CDR3 in DNA: TGCGCCAGCAGCTTGTTGGGGACTAGCGGGTACGAGCAGTACTTC. Its protein is CASSLLGTSGYEQYF.

On this clonotype: The CDR3 end shows no conserved phenylalanine or tryptophan, and so a read error is likely. The V gene is TRBV6-2 or TRBV6-3, the J gene TRBJ2-7, with TRBD2 identical over 8 bases. Looked up from germline, CDR1 is MNHEY and CDR2 is SVGEGT. This CDR3 is 15 amino acids long. Losses at the gene ends were 2 bases for V and 1 base for J; bases not matched to a gene: 4. The CDR3 loop is CASSYQRERSYEQYS. In DNA form, the CDR3 reads TGTGCCAGCAGTTACCAGCGGGAGAGATCCTACGAGCAGTACTCC.

This clonotype was seen just once. This chain links TRBV5-6 with TRBJ1-5; 8 bases fit TRBD1. Germline V gene data show CDR1 as SGHDT and CDR2 as YYEEEE. CDR3 size: 16 residues. Trimming cost V 4 bases and J 4 bases; bases outside gene matches: 10. The CDR3 loop is CASSEFTGGGNQPQHF. In DNA form, the CDR3 reads TGTGCCAGCAGCGAATTCACAGGGGGGGGAAATCAGCCCCAGCATTTT.

This clonotype was recorded many times. The chain joins TRBV5-4 to TRBJ1-1; the D is unclear. The germline CDR1 and CDR2 sequences are SGHNT and YYREEE (reference sequence). V was trimmed by 3 bases and J by 0 bases, leaving 12 bases between them. This CDR3 has 15 amino acids. The CDR3 region is CASSSQKTMNTEAFF. Written as DNA, the CDR3 is TGTGCCAGCAGCTCGCAAAAAACAATGAACACTGAAGCTTTCTTT.

This clonotype was seen at least ten times. The V and J genes are TRBV27 and TRBJ2-3; D uncertain. Germline assignment: CDR1 MNHEY and CDR2 SMNVEV (reference sequence). The CDR3 has 13 residues. Trimming cost V 2 bases and J 5 bases, with 8 bases left between them. CDR3 sequence reads: CASSLGRIDTQYF. CDR3 coding DNA: TGTGCCAGCAGTTTAGGCAGGATAGATACGCAGTATTTT.

In this sample, this clonotype turned up many times. V usage is TRBV7-2 and J usage is TRBJ2-1; 9 bases are shared with TRBD2. V lost 5 bases to trimming and J lost 7 bases; unmatched junction nucleotides: 12. Per the germline V gene, CDR1 is SGHTA and CDR2 is FQGNSA. The CDR3 length is 16 residues. As DNA, the CDR3 is TGTGCCAGCAGCCGAACCCTAGCGGGACAAGGGAATGAGCAGTTCTTC. It is translated as CASSRTLAGQGNEQFF.

This clonotype has a count of ten or more. The J gene is TRBJ1-4, the V gene TRBV7-8; D is ambiguous. The germline gives CDR1 SGHVS, CDR2 FQNEAQ. This CDR3 is 16 amino acids long. Trimming removed 0 bases at V and 5 bases at J, with 13 bases between. The CDR3 nucleotides read TGTGCCAGCAGCTTAGCGCGAGGAATTAAGAATGAAAAACTGTTTTTT. The encoded protein is CASSLARGIKNEKLFF.

This clonotype was counted ten times or more. The rearrangement joins TRBV28 to TRBJ2-7, with 15 bases that match TRBD2. This CDR3 contains 17 residues. The J segment lost 0 bases and the V segment lost 8 bases, leaving 8 bases of the junction unmatched. The germline CDR1 and CDR2 sequences are MDHEN and SYDVKM. The CDR3 here is CASGLWTSGRDSYEQYF. CDR3 bases: TGTGCCAGCGGACTGTGGACTAGCGGGAGGGACTCCTACGAGCAGTACTTC.

Within the sample, this clonotype is medium-sized. The chain combines TRBV11-1 with TRBJ2-6; D gene ambiguous. The V gene's germline CDR1 is SGHAT and CDR2 FQDESV (reference sequence). Trimming shortened V by 1 base and J by 0 bases, and 10 bases separated the two germline ends. CDR3 length equals 17 residues. CDR3 DNA sequence: TGTGCCAGCAGCTTAGATGGTCAGAGCTCTGGGGCCAACGTCCTGACTTTC. This encodes CASSLDGQSSGANVLTF. The full variable domain, its missing parts supplied by reference TRBV11-1 and TRBJ2-6, is EAEVAQSPRYKITEKSQAVAFWCDPISGHATLYWYRQILGQGPELLVQFQDESVVDDSQLPKDRFSAERLKGVDSTLKIQPAELGDSAMYLCASSLDGQSSGANVLTFGAGSRLTVL.

This clonotype appeared many times. The junction shows a germline mismatch at one end, possibly a read error. This chain connects TRBV6-4 to TRBJ1-3, with TRBD1 as a possible D gene (6 bases). CDR3 length: 15 residues. Germline CDR1 reads MRHNA; CDR2 reads SNTAGT. CDR3 coding DNA: TGTGCCAGCAGTTACTCGTCAGGGGCCGGAAACACCATATATTTT. Its translation is CASSYSSGAGNTIYF.

This clonotype was detected ten times or more. The gene calls are TRBV19 and TRBJ2-4; 9 bases line up with TRBD2. Germline CDR1 LNHDA, CDR2 SQIVND (reference sequence). This CDR3 contains 15 residues. V gave up 5 bases and J gave up 4 bases; unmatched junction bases: 6. CDR3 sequence reads: CASSRLAEPKNIQYF. The CDR3 DNA reads TGTGCCAGTAGTCGACTAGCGGAACCTAAAAACATTCAGTACTTC.